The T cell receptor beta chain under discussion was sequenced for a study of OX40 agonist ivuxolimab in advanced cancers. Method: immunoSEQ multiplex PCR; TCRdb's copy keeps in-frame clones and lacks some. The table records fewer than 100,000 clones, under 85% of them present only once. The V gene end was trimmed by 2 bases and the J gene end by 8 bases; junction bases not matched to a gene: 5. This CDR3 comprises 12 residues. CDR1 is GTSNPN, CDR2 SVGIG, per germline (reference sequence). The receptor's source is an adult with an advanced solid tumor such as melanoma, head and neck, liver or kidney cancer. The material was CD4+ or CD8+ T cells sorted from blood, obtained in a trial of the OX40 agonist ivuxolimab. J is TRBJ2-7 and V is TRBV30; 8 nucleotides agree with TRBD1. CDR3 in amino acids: CAWSPDRGKQYF. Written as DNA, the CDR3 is TGTGCCTGGAGTCCTGACAGGGGTAAGCAGTACTTC.